This TCR beta chain emerged from a study of cytomegalovirus exposure and HLA in healthy donors. Turning to the study itself: Early release data held some 79 million unique TCRs from HLA-typed donors.

In germline, CDR1 is MGHRA, CDR2 YSYEKL. The CDR3 is made up of 14 amino acids. Trimming removed 1 base at V and 8 bases at J, with 14 bases between. Those who donated were healthy bone marrow donors. PCR amplification relied on 60 Vbeta primers (plus 13 Jbeta primers). Measured with immunoSEQ multiplex PCR; TCRdb has only the in-frame clones, and not every one. The profile shows fewer than 250,000 clones, around 75% of them singletons. The chain has TRBV4-1 and TRBJ1-2; D is unclear. Input material: PBMCs. The receptor was isolated from a woman aged 45-60 years in good health and CMV-seronegative. The CDR3 nucleotides read TGCGCCAGCAGCCAAGGGCCTGGTATTGGCGGCTACACCTTC. It encodes CASSQGPGIGGYTF.